The source of this T cell receptor (beta chain) is a study of blood T cell repertoires in COVID-19. Across the whole study: Some COVID-19 samples were acute and others convalescent; all came from the United States, Italy and Spain. Nucleic acid was either cDNA or gDNA, and it came from T cells, B-cell-depleted T cells, or PBMCs.

Per the authors' pipeline: Nucleated cell counts were estimated from reference gene primer amplification. Clones were read by immunoSEQ multiplex PCR, and TCRdb kept only the in-frame ones, dropping some. V, J and clone size reflect that table, while D and trimming were determined from the DNA. Altogether about 140,000 clones are present, around 86% being singletons, with the ten largest covering under 7%. CDR1 and CDR2 (germline): SGHRS, YFSETQ. This CDR3 is built from 13 residues. V was cut by 2 bases and J by 5 bases, with 8 bases left in between. The V gene is TRBV5-1, the J gene TRBJ2-1; D remains ambiguous. The sequence came from a human donor in a cohort sampled during active COVID-19. The material sequenced was peripheral blood. The CDR3 here is CASSFQTNNEQFF. The CDR3 bases are TGCGCCAGCAGCTTTCAGACAAACAATGAGCAGTTCTTC.